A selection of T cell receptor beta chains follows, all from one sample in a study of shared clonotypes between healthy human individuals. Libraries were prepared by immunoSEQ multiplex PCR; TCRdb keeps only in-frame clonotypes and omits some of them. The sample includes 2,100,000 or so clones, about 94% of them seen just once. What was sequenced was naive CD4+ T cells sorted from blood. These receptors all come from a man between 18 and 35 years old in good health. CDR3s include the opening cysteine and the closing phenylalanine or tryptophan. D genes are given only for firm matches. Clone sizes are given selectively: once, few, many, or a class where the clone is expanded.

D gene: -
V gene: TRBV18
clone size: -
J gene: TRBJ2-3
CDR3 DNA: TGTGCCAGCTCACCACTACCACCGGGACTCCTGAGCACAGATACGCAGTATTTT
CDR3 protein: CASSPLPPGLLSTDTQYF

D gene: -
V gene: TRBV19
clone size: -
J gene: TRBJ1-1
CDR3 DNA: TGTGCCAGTAGTATTCGGCAGGCCAAGAACACTGAAGCTTTCTTT
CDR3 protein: CASSIRQAKNTEAFF

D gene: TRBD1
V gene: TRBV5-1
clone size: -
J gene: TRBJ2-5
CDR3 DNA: TGCGCCAGCAGAGGACAGGGAAGTGGAGAGACCCAGTACTTC
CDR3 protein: CASRGQGSGETQYF

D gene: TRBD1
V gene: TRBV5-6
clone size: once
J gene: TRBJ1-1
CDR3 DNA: TGTGCCAGCAGAAACAGGGGTGTGAACACTGAAGCTTTCTTT
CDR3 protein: CASRNRGVNTEAFF

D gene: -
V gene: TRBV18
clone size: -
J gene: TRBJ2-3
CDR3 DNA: TGTGCCAGCTCCCGGGACCCCCCCGGGGGAGATACGCAGTATTTT
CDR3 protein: CASSRDPPGGDTQYF

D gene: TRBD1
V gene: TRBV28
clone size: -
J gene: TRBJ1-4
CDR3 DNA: TGTGCCAGCAGCGCCCCAGGGGGTGAACGTGAAAAACTGTTTTTT
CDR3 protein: CASSAPGGEREKLFF

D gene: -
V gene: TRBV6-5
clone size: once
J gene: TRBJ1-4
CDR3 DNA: TGTGCCAGCAGTTACCTTCGACGCGGTCGGAATGAAAAACTGTTTTTT
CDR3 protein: CASSYLRRGRNEKLFF

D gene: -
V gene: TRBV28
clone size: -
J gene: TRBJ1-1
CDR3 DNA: TGTGCCAGCAGATACGGGGAGGCGCGATACCTAAACACTGAAGCTTTCTTT
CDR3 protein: CASRYGEARYLNTEAFF

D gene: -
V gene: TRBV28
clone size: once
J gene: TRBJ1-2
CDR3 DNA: TGTGCCAGCAGTTTTATCCAGGATGATGGCTACACCTTC
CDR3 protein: CASSFIQDDGYTF

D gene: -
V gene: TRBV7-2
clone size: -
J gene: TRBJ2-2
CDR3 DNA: TGTGCCAGCAGCTTCCGGGGGCCGAACACCGGGGAGCTGTTTTTT
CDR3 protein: CASSFRGPNTGELFF

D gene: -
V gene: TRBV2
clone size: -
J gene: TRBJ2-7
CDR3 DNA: TGTGCCAGCAGTGAATCCCTGCACCCCTCCTACGAGCAGTACTTC
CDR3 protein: CASSESLHPSYEQYF

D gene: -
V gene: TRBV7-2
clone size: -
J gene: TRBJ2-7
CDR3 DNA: TGTGCCAGCAGCCCACGTTTTGGCGAGCAGTACTTC
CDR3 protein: CASSPRFGEQYF

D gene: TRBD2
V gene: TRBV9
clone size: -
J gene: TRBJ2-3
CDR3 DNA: TGTGCCAGCAGCCTAAGGGCTAGCGGGAGCACAGATACGCAGTATTTT
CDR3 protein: CASSLRASGSTDTQYF

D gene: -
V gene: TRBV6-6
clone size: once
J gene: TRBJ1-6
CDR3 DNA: TGTGCCAGCTTATGGGACAATAATTCACCCCTCCACTTT
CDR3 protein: CASLWDNNSPLHF